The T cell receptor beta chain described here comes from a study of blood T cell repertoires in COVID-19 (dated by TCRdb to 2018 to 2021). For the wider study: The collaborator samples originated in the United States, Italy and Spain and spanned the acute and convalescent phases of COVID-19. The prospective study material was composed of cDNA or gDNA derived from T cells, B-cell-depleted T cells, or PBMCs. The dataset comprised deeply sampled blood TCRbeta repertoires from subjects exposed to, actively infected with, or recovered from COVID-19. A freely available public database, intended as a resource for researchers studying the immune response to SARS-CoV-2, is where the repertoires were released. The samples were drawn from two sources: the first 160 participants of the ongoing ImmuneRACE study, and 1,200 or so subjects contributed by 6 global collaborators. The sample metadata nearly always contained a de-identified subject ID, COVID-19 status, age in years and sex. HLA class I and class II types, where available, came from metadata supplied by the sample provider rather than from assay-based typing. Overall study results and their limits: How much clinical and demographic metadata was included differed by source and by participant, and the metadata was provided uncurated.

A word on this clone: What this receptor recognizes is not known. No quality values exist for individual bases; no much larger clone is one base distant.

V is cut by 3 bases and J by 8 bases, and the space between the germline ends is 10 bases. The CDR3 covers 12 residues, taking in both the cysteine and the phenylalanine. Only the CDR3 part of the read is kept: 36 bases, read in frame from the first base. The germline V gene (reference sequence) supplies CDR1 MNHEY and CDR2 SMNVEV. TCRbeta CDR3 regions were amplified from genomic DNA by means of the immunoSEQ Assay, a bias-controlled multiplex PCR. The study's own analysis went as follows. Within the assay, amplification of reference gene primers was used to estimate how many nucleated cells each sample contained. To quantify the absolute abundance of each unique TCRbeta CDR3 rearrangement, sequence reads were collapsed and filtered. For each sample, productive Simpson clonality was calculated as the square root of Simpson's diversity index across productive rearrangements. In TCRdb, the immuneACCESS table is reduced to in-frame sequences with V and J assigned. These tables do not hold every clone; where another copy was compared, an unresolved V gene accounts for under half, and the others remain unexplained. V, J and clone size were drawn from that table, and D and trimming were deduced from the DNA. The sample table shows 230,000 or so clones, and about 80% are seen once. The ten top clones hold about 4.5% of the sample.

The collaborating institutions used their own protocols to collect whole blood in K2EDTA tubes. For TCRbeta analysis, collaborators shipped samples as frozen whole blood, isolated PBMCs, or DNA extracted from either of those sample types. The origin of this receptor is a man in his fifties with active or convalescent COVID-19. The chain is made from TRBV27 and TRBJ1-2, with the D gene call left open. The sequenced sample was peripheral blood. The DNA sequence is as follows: TGTGCCAGCAGTTTTTCCGGGAACGGCTACACCTTC. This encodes CASSFSGNGYTF.